This is a list of T cell receptor beta chains from one sample in a study of beta chain features in type 1 diabetes. Profiled with immunoSEQ multiplex PCR; TCRdb holds only in-frame clones, not every one. The table has about 210,000 clones, about 11% seen once. The sequenced sample was central memory CD4+ T cells from blood. All receptors derive from a man aged 18-30 years in good health. CDR3s include the opening cysteine and the closing phenylalanine or tryptophan. The D gene is left open where the match is weak. The size field is filled for only some rows; it gives once, few, many or a size class.

-	-	TRBV13	TRBJ2-1	TGTGCCAGCAGCGTCGACAGGTACGACAATGAGCAGTTCTTC	CASSVDRYDNEQFF
-	-	TRBV7-2	TRBJ2-7	TGTGCCAGCAGCTTAGTGGGACTGATCAGCGAGCAGTACTTC	CASSLVGLISEQYF
many	TRBD1	TRBV18	TRBJ2-7	TGTGCCAGCTCATCTAGTACAGGGGGCGCGTTTCGTAACGAGCAGTACTTC	CASSSSTGGAFRNEQYF
few	-	TRBV5-1	TRBJ2-1	TGCGCCAGCAGCTTGATGTCGGACTTCGACTACAATGAGCAGTTCTTC	CASSLMSDFDYNEQFF
-	-	TRBV30	TRBJ2-5	TGTGCCTGCCCGGTGGTTAGGGGGGGGACGGAGACCCAGTACTTC	CACPVVRGGTETQYF
-	-	TRBV18	TRBJ1-1	TGTGCCAGCTCACCATACAGGGCTGAAGCTTTCTTT	CASSPYRAEAFF
-	TRBD1	TRBV10-3	TRBJ1-1	TGTGCCATCAGTGAGCGGGACAGAGGGAAAGCTTTCTTT	CAISERDRGKAFF
few	TRBD2	TRBV4-1	TRBJ2-1	TGCGCCAGCAGCCAAGAACCGGGACTATATCCGTTCTTC	CASSQEPGLYPFF
few	TRBD1	TRBV20-1	TRBJ2-7	TGCAGTTACAGGGGGGCCTACGAGCAGTACTTC	CSYRGAYEQYF
-	-	TRBV25-1	TRBJ2-7	TGTGCCAGCAGTGAAGGGGATTTAGGGTGGTACTTC	CASSEGDLGWYF
many	-	TRBV5-1	TRBJ2-1	TGCGCCAGCAGCTCGGGCCCGACTAGTTCTGAGCAGTTCTTC	CASSSGPTSSEQFF
few	-	TRBV20-1	TRBJ2-7	TGCAGTGGCAGGTCCTACGAGCAGTACTTC	CSGRSYEQYF
-	-	TRBV29-1	TRBJ2-1	TGCAGCGTTGAATTTTCGGTAGGGAATGAGCAGTTCTTC	CSVEFSVGNEQFF
few	-	TRBV11-2	TRBJ2-7	TGTGCCAGCAGCTCCTCACGAGGGAGGTACGAGCAGTACTTC	CASSSSRGRYEQYF